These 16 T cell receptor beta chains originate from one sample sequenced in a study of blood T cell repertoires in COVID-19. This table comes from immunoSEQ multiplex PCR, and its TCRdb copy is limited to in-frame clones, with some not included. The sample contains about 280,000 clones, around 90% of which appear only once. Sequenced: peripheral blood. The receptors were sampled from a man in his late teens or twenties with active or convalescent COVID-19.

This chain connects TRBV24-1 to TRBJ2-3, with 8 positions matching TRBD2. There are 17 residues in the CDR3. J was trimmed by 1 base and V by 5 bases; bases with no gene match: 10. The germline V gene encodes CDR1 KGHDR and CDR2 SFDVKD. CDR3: CATSVAGGGSGTDTQYF. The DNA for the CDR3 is TGTGCCACCAGTGTGGCGGGGGGTGGTTCGGGCACAGATACGCAGTATTTT.

The CDR3, as DNA: TGTGCCAGTAGTAAAAACAGGGGGCGGGCGACCACCGGGGAGCTGTTTTTT. This encodes CASSKNRGRATTGELFF. V and J are TRBV19 and TRBJ2-2, with 9 bases that match TRBD1. The CDR3 totals 17 residues. Germline trimming cut 4 bases from V and 4 bases from J; bases unmatched to any gene: 10. Germline CDR1 reads LNHDA; CDR2 reads SQIVND (reference sequence).

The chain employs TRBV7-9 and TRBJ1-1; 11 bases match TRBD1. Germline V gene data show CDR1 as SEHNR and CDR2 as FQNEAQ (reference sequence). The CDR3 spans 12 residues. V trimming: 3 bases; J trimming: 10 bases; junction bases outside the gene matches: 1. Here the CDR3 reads CASSLDRGRAFF. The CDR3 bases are TGTGCCAGCAGCTTGGACAGGGGGCGAGCTTTCTTT.

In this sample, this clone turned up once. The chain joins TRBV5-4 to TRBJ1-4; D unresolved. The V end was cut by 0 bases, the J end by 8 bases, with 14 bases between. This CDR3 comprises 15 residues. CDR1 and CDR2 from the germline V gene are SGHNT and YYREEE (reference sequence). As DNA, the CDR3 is TGTGCCAGCAGCTTGGAGGGTGCGTGGGAGGAAAAACTGTTTTTT. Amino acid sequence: CASSLEGAWEEKLFF.

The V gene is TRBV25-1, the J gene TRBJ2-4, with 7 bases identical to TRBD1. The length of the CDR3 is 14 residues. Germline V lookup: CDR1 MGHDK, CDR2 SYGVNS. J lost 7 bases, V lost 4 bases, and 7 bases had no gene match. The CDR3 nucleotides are TGTGCCAGCAGTGCATCAGGGGGTAGGAACATTCAGTACTTC. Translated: CASSASGGRNIQYF.

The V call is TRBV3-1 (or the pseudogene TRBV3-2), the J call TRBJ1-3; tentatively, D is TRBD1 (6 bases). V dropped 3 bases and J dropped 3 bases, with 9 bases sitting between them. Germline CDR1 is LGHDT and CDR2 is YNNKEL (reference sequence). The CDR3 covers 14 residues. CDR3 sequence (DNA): TGTGCCAGCAGCCAGGGGGACATTGGAAACACCATATATTTT. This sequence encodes CASSQGDIGNTIYF.

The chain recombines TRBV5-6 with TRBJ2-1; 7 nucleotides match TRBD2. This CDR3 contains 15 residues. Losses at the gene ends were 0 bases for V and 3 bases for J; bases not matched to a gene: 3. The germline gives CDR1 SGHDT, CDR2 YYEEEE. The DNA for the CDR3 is TGTGCCAGCAGCTTGGATCCGGGGGGCTACAATGAGCAGTTCTTC. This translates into CASSLDPGGYNEQFF.

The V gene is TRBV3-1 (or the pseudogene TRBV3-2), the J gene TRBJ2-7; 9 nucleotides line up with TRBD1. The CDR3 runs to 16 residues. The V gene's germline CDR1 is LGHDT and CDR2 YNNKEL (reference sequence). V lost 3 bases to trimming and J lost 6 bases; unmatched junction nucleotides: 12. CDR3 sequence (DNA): TGTGCCAGCAGCCACCAGGACAGGGGACCGTTCAGCGAGCAGTACTTC. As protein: CASSHQDRGPFSEQYF.

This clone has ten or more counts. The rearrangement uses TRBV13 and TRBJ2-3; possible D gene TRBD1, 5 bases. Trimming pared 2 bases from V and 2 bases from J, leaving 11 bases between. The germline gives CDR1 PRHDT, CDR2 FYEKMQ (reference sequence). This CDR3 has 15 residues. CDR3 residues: CASSLSQGTTDTQYF. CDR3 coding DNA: TGTGCCAGCAGCTTATCTCAGGGAACCACAGATACGCAGTATTTT.

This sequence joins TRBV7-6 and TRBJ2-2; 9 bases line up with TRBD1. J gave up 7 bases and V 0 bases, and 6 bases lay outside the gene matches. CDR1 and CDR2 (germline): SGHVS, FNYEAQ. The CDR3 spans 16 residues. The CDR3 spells CASSLAPGQGFGELFF. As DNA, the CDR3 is TGTGCCAGCAGCTTAGCGCCGGGACAGGGTTTCGGGGAGCTGTTTTTT.

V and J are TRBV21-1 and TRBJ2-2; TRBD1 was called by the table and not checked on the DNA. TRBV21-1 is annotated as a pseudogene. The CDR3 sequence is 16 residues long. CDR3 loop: CASSGTGSFHTGELFF. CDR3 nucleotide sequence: TGTGCCAGCAGCGGGACAGGGAGTTTTCACACCGGGGAGCTGTTTTTT.

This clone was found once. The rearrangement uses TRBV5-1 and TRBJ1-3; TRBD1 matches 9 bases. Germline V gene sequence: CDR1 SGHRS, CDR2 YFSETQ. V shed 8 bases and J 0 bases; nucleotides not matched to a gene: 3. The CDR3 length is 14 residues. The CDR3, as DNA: TGCGCCAGAAGACAGGGGGTCTCTGGAAACACCATATATTTT. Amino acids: CARRQGVSGNTIYF. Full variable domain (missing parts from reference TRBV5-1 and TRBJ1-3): KAGVTQTPRYLIKTRGQQVTLSCSPISGHRSVSWYQQTPGQGLQFLFEYFSETQRNKGNFPGRFSGRQFSNSRSEMNVSTLELGDSALYLCARRQGVSGNTIYFGEGSWLTVV.

CDR3 coding DNA: TGTGCCAGCAGCAGAGACAGGGGCTCGGTATCCCTCCACTTT. The encoded protein is CASSRDRGSVSLHF. This chain joins TRBV5-6 and TRBJ1-6; 8 nucleotides match TRBD1. V was clipped by 4 bases and J by 14 bases; unmatched bases: 11. Germline V gene sequence: CDR1 SGHDT, CDR2 YYEEEE. This CDR3 spans 14 amino acids.

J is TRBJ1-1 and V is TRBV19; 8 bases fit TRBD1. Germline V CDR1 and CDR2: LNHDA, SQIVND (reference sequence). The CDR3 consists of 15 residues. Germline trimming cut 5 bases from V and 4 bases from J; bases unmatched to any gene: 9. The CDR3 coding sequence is TGTGCCAGTAGTCTCGGACAGGGTGTGATCACTGAAGCTTTCTTT. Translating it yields CASSLGQGVITEAFF.

The CDR3: CASSQGRVGETQYF. For the CDR3, the DNA is TGCGCCAGCAGCCAAGGACGGGTCGGGGAGACCCAGTACTTC. J is TRBJ2-5 and V is TRBV4-3; D remains unclear. The V end was cut by 1 base, the J end by 5 bases, with 11 bases between. The germline gives CDR1 LGHNA, CDR2 YSLEER. There are 14 residues in the CDR3.

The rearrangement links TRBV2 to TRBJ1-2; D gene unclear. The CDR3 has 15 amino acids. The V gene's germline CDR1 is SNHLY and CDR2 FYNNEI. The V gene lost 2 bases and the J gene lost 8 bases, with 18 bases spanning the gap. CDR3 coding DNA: TGTGCCAGCAGTGAACTTCGTGGGCGTTCTTGGGGCTACACCTTC. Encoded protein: CASSELRGRSWGYTF. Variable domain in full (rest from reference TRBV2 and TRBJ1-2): EPEVTQTPSHQVTQMGQEVILRCVPISNHLYFYWYRQILGQKVEFLVSFYNNEISEKSEIFDDQFSVERPDGSNFTLKIRSTKLEDSAMYFCASSELRGRSWGYTFGSGTRLTVV.